This TCR beta chain was recovered during a study of blood T cell repertoires in COVID-19. The CDR3 is made up of 12 amino acids. Per the germline V gene, CDR1 is LGHDT and CDR2 is YNNKEL (reference sequence). Trimming stripped 3 bases from V and 10 bases from J, with 10 bases between. The repertoire was sequenced with immunoSEQ multiplex PCR; TCRdb's copy has only in-frame clones and lacks some. The sample lists under 25,000 clones; about 90% were seen once. The V call is TRBV3-1 (or the pseudogene TRBV3-2), the J call TRBJ2-1; a possible D gene is TRBD2 (5 bases). Source material: peripheral blood. The sequence was obtained from a human donor in a cohort sampled during active COVID-19. CDR3 in amino acids: CASSQSGGEQFF. The CDR3 nucleotides read TGTGCCAGCAGCCAGAGCGGTGGAGAGCAGTTCTTC.